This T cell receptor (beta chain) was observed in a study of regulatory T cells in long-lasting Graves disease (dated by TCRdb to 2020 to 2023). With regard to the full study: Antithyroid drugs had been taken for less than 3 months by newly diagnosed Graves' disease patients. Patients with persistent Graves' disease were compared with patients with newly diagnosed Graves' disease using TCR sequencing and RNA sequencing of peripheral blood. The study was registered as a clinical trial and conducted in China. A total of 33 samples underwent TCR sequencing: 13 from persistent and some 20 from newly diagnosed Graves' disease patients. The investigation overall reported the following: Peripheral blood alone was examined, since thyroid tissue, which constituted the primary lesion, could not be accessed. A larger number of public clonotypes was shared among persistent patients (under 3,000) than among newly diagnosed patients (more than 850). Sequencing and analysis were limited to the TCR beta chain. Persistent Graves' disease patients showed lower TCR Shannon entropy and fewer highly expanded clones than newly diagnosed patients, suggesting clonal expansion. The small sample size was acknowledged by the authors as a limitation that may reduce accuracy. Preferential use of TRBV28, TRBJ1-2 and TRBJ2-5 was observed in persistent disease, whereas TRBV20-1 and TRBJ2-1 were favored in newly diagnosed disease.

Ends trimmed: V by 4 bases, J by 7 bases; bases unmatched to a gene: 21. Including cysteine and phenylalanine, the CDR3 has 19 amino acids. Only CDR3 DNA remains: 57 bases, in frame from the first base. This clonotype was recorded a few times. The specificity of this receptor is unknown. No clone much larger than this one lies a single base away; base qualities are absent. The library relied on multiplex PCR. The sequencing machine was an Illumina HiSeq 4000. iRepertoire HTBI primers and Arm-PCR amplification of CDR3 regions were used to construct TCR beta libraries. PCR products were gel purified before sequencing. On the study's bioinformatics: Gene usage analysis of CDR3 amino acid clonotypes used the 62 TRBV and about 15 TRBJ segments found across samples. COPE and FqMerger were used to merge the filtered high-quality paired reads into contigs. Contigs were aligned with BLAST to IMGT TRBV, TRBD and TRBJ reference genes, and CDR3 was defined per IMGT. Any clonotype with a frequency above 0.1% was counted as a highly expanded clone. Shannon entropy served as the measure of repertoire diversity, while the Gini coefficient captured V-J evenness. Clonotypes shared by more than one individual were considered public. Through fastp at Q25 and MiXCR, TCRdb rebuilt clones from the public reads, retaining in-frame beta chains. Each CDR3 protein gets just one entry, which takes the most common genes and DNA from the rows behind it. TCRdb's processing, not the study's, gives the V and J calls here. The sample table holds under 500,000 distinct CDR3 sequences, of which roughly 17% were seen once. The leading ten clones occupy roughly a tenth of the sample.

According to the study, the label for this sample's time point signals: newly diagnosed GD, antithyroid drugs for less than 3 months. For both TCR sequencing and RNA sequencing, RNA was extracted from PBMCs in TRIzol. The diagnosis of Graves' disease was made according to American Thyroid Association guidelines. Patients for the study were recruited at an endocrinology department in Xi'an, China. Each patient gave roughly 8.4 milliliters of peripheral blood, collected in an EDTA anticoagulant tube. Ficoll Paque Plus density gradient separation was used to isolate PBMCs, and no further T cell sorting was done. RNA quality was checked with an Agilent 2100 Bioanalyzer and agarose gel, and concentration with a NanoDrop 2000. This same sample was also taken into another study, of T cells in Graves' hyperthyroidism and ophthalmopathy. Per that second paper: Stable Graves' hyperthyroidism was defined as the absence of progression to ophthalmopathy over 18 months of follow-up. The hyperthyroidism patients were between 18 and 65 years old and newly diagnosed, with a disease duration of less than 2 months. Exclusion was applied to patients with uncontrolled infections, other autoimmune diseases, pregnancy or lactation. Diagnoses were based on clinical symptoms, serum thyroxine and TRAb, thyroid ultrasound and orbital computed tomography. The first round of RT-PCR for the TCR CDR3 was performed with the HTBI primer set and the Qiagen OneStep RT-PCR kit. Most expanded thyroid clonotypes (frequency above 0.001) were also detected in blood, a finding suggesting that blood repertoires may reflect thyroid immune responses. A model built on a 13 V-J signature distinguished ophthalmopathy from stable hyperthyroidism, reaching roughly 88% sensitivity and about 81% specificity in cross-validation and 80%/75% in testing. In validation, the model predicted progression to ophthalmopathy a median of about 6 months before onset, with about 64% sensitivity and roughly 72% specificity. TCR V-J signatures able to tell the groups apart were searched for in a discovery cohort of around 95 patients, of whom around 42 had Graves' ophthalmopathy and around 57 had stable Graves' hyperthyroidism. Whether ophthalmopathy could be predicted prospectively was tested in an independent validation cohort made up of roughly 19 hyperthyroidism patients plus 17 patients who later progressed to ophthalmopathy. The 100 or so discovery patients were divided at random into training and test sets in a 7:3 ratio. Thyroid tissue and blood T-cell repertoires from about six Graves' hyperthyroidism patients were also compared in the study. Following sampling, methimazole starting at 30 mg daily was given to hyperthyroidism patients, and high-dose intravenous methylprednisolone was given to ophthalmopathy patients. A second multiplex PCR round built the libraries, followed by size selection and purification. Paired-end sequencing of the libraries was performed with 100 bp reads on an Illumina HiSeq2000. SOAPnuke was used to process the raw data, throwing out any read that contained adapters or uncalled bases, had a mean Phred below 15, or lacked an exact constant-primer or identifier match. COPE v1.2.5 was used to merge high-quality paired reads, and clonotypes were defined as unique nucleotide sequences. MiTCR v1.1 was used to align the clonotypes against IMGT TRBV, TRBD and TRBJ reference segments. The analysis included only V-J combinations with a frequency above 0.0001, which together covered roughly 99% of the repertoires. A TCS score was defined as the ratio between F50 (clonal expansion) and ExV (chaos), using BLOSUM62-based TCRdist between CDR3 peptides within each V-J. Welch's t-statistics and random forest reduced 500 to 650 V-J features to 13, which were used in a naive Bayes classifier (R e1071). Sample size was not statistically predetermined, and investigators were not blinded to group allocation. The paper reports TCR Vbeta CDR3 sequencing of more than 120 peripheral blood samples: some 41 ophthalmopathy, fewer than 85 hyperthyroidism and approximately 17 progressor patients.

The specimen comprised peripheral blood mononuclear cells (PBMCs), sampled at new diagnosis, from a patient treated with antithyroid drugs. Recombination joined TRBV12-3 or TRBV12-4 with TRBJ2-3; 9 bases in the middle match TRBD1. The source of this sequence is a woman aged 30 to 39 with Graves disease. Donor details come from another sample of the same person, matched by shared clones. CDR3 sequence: CASSSLPGTGREARHTQYF. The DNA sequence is TGTGCCAGCAGTTCCCTACCCGGGACAGGGCGGGAAGCACGACATACGCAGTATTTT.